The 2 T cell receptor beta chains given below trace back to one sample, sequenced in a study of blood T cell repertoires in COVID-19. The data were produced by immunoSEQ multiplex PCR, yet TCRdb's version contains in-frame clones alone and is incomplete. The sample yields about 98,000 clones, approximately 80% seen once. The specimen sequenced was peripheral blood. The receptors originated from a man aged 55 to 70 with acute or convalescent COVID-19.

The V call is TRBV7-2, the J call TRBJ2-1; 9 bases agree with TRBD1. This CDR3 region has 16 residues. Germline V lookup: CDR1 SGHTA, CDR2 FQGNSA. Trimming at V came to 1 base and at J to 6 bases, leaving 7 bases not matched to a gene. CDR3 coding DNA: TGTGCCAGCAGCTTAGGTGGCGGGACAGGGATCAATGAGCAGTTCTTC. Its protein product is CASSLGGGTGINEQFF.

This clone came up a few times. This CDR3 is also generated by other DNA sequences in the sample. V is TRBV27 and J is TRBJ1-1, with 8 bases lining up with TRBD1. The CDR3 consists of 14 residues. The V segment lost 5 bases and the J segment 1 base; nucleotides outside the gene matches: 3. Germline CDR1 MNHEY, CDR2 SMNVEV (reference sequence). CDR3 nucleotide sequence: TGTGCCAGCAGTCTCGGACAGGGGAACACTGAAGCTTTCTTT. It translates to CASSLGQGNTEAFF.